The 9 T cell receptor beta chains listed next were all sequenced from one sample in a study of monozygotic twins with inflammatory bowel disease (dated by TCRdb to between 2017 and 2020). The protocol used for the library was 5' RACE. The listed sequencing device is Illumina HiSeq 2500. With the reads reprocessed by TCRdb, a single entry stands for each CDR3 protein sequence and no DNA is reported. The data table for this sample lists around 150,000 distinct CDR3 sequences. Clones ranked in the top ten supply approximately 2.8% of the sample. The specimen was blood. Receptors were obtained from a human donor with ulcerative colitis or Crohn's disease, or a healthy co-twin of an affected twin (not recorded which).

This chain uses TRBV29-1 with TRBJ2-2; TCRdb's D call of TRBD2 is untestable without DNA. From germline, CDR1 is SQVTM and CDR2 ANQGSEA. This CDR3 has 14 amino acids. CDR3 loop: CSGTLGGFAGELFF.

V and J are TRBV5-6 and TRBJ2-3; TCRdb's D gene call, TRBD2, goes unchecked for lack of DNA. CDR1 and CDR2 (germline): SGHDT, YYEEEE. The CDR3 is 17 amino acids. CDR3 loop: CASSLGLAGGNTDTQYF.

The V and J genes are TRBV28 and TRBJ2-3; with no DNA, the TCRdb D assignment of TRBD2 cannot be verified. The germline CDR1 and CDR2 sequences are MDHEN and SYDVKM. This CDR3 contains 16 residues. Here the CDR3 reads CASTGTRTSVPDTQYF. Full variable domain (remainder filled in from reference TRBV28 and TRBJ2-3): DVKVTQSSRYLVKRTGEKVFLECVQDMDHENMFWYRQDPGLGLRLIYFSYDVKMKEKGDIPEGYSVSREKKERFSLILESASTNQTSMYLCASTGTRTSVPDTQYFGPGTRLTVL.

The rearrangement links TRBV27 to TRBJ2-5; TCRdb lists TRBD1, though no DNA is available to test this call. CDR1 and CDR2 (germline): MNHEY, SMNVEV (reference sequence). This CDR3 spans 14 amino acids. CDR3 sequence: CASSTQGIEETQYF.

J is TRBJ1-1 and V is TRBV28; TCRdb's D gene call, TRBD1, goes unchecked for lack of DNA. The CDR3 contains 15 residues. Germline lookup yields CDR1 MDHEN and CDR2 SYDVKM. The CDR3 reads CASSLMSQGFTEAFF.

The genes are TRBV28 and TRBJ1-4; TCRdb's D call, TRBD1, is unchecked because there is no DNA. The germline V gene encodes CDR1 MDHEN and CDR2 SYDVKM. This CDR3 contains 16 residues. CDR3 amino acids: CASSSPQGDRGEKLFF. Full variable domain (rest looked up from reference TRBV28 and TRBJ1-4): DVKVTQSSRYLVKRTGEKVFLECVQDMDHENMFWYRQDPGLGLRLIYFSYDVKMKEKGDIPEGYSVSREKKERFSLILESASTNQTSMYLCASSSPQGDRGEKLFFGSGTQLSVL.

The genes are TRBV28 and TRBJ2-5; absent DNA, TCRdb's TRBD2 call cannot be checked. Looked up from germline, CDR1 is MDHEN and CDR2 is SYDVKM. CDR3 size: 16 residues. CDR3 loop: CASSTQTSGSGETQYF.

The chain couples TRBV10-3 to TRBJ2-1; TCRdb returns TRBD2, unconfirmable since there is no DNA. The CDR3 has 13 residues. Germline V lookup: CDR1 ENHRY, CDR2 SYGVKD. CDR3 loop: CATVAGVHNEQFF.

The gene calls are TRBV28 and TRBJ2-7; the D gene TCRdb calls, TRBD2, cannot be checked with no DNA. The CDR3 consists of 15 residues. Germline CDR1 is MDHEN and CDR2 is SYDVKM. The CDR3 protein is CASSYSGMRSYEQYF.